The TCR beta chain under discussion was sequenced for a study of CD8 T cells in ankylosing spondylitis. Findings and limits, study-wide: Characteristic of ankylosing spondylitis blood, it appeared, was a TCR beta motif comprising several highly homologous variants. Several of the motif variants were reported before in synovial fluid and blood from reactive arthritis.

The sample holds many counts of this clonotype. The antigen is not known. With V trimmed by 5 bases and J by 9 bases, 6 bases remained unmatched. This CDR3 region has 14 residues. Preparation of TCR beta libraries was done by quantitative 5'-RACE with molecular barcodes. One entry per CDR3 protein results from TCRdb running MiXCR on the 5' RACE reads. The profile shows 500,000 to 650,000 distinct CDR3 sequences, about 5.4% of them singletons. The chain carries TRBV12-3 or TRBV12-4 and TRBJ1-6; 8 nucleotides align to TRBD1. The sample taken for sequencing was blood, either unsorted or a sorted T cell fraction (not recorded which). The TCR sequence derives from a male donor with ankylosing spondylitis. DNA for the CDR3: TGTGCCAGCAGTCTCTGGACAGGGTTTTCACCCCTCCACTTT. Its translation is CASSLWTGFSPLHF.